The 15 T cell receptor beta chains in this list originate from one sample, sequenced in a study of regulatory T cells in long-lasting Graves disease (dated by TCRdb to 2020 to 2023). The time point label for this specimen denotes: persistent/refractory GD, antithyroid drugs over 5 years with positive TRAb. For both TCR sequencing and RNA sequencing, RNA was extracted from PBMCs in TRIzol. The receptor library was made with multiplex PCR. TCRdb names Illumina HiSeq 4000 as the instrument used. To build TCR beta libraries, CDR3 regions were amplified by Arm-PCR using iRepertoire HTBI primers. TCRdb cleaned the public reads at Q25 with fastp, built clones with MiXCR and kept in-frame beta chains. Rows merge per CDR3 protein into single entries with the most common DNA and genes. Present in this sample are approximately 360,000 distinct CDR3 sequences, around 23% of which were seen just once. The top ten hold 25% to 35% of the sample.

The sample in question was peripheral blood mononuclear cells (PBMCs), obtained when the disease was refractory, from a patient treated with antithyroid drugs. The origin of the receptors is a woman in her thirties or forties with Graves disease. Donor details come from another sample of the same person, matched by shared clones.

This clonotype was observed once. The V and J genes are TRBV3-1 and TRBJ2-1, with D uncertain. Germline CDR1 is LGHDT and CDR2 is YNNKEL (reference sequence). V was shortened by 7 bases and J by 7 bases, with 11 bases between the two germline ends. The CDR3 covers 12 residues. CDR3 coding DNA: TGTGCCAGCAACTACTTAGGGAATGAGCAGTTCTTC. Residues: CASNYLGNEQFF.

This clonotype was seen a handful of times. The CDR3 loop reads CASSFAGVLTGELFF. CDR3 coding DNA: TGTGCCAGCAGTTTCGCAGGGGTCTTAACCGGGGAGCTGTTTTTT. The V gene is TRBV12-3 or TRBV12-4, the J gene TRBJ2-2, with a possible D match to TRBD1 (6 bases). Trimming left V 3 bases short and J 5 bases short, with 13 bases between. The CDR3 loop spans 15 amino acids.

This clonotype was counted ten times or more. This sequence joins TRBV2 and TRBJ2-4; 8 nucleotides match TRBD1. The CDR3 spans 14 residues. The germline V gene has CDR1 SNHLY and CDR2 FYNNEI. The junction had 8 bases not matched to a gene; V was cut back by 4 bases and J by 9 bases. CDR3 in amino acids: CASSGTGKEGIQYF. In DNA, the CDR3 is TGTGCCAGCAGTGGGACAGGGAAGGAGGGCATTCAGTACTTC.

This clonotype occurred many times. This chain uses TRBV28 with TRBJ2-7, with TRBD2 matching 8 bases. This CDR3 comprises 13 residues. Germline CDR1 is MDHEN and CDR2 is SYDVKM. J was trimmed by 3 bases and V by 5 bases; bases with no gene match: 3. DNA for the CDR3: TGTGCCAGCAGTGCGGGACTAGTCTACGAGCAGTACTTC. Translating it yields CASSAGLVYEQYF. The complete variable domain, with remaining parts taken from reference TRBV28 and TRBJ2-7, reads DVKVTQSSRYLVKRTGEKVFLECVQDMDHENMFWYRQDPGLGLRLIYFSYDVKMKEKGDIPEGYSVSREKKERFSLILESASTNQTSMYLCASSAGLVYEQYFGPGTRLTVT.

V gene TRBV7-2 combines with J gene TRBJ2-7; D unresolved. Germline V gene sequence: CDR1 SGHTA, CDR2 FQGNSA. The CDR3 is 12 residues long. Trimming cost V 1 base and J 3 bases, with 4 bases left between them. In DNA form, the CDR3 reads TGTGCCAGCAGCTTAGTGTTCTACGAGCAGTACTTC. Translation gives CASSLVFYEQYF.

This clonotype was counted many times. This rearrangement joins TRBV6-1 to TRBJ1-1, with 9 nucleotides matching TRBD1. V lost 1 base to trimming and J lost 5 bases; unmatched junction nucleotides: 5. The CDR3 is made up of 15 amino acids. The germline CDR1 and CDR2 sequences are MNHNS and SASEGT. CDR3 sequence: CASSEVGTGRTEAFF. CDR3 coding DNA: TGTGCCAGCAGTGAAGTAGGGACAGGGAGGACTGAAGCTTTCTTT.

The chain employs TRBV20-1 and TRBJ2-2, with D unresolved. V was pared by 5 bases and J by 5 bases, with 18 bases between. CDR1 and CDR2 (germline): DFQATT, SNEGSKA (reference sequence). The CDR3 has 15 amino acids. CDR3 sequence reads: CSADGQPPRTGELFF. The CDR3 DNA follows: TGCAGTGCTGACGGGCAGCCTCCCAGGACCGGGGAGCTGTTTTTT.

V and J are TRBV6-2 or TRBV6-3 and TRBJ2-4, with TRBD1 matching over 9 bases. J lost 9 bases, V lost 6 bases, and 9 bases had no gene match. CDR3 length: 14 residues. Germline CDR1 and CDR2: MNHEY and SVGEGT. The CDR3 DNA reads as TGTGCCAGCAGCAGAACGACAGGGGGAAGCATTCAGTACTTC. Amino acid sequence: CASSRTTGGSIQYF.

This clonotype was counted ten times or more. This chain links TRBV6-1 with TRBJ2-2; 8 bases align to TRBD1. The germline V gene has CDR1 MNHNS and CDR2 SASEGT. This CDR3 has 16 residues. V shed 0 bases, J shed 3 bases, and the junction held 3 bases outside the gene matches. The CDR3 sequence: CASSEADRAHTGELFF. The DNA of the CDR3 is TGTGCCAGCAGTGAAGCGGACAGGGCGCACACCGGGGAGCTGTTTTTT.

Many counts were recorded for this clonotype. The chain combines TRBV12-3 or TRBV12-4 with TRBJ2-7; a possible D gene is TRBD2 (6 bases). Trimming took 4 bases from V and 2 from J, leaving 12 bases between them. This CDR3 has 14 residues. The CDR3 bases are TGTGCCAGCAGTTCTCCGGGACTGACCTACGAGCAGTACTTC. Translating gives CASSSPGLTYEQYF.

This clonotype has a count of ten or more. The genes are TRBV6-5 and TRBJ2-7, with D perhaps TRBD2 (6 bases). The CDR3 contains 15 residues. Germline CDR1 reads MNHEY; CDR2 reads SVGAGI. V was shortened by 2 bases and J by 0 bases, with 11 bases between the two germline ends. The CDR3, as DNA: TGTGCCAGCAGTTACGGGGACTCCTTCTCCTACGAGCAGTACTTC. This codes for CASSYGDSFSYEQYF.

The V and J genes are TRBV13 and TRBJ2-7, with 7 nucleotides matching TRBD1. Germline V gene sequence: CDR1 PRHDT, CDR2 FYEKMQ (reference sequence). The CDR3 contains 13 residues. Unmatched junction bases numbered 6, after V lost 6 bases and J lost 4 bases. DNA for the CDR3: TGTGCCAGCAGTCCCGGGACAGAATACGAGCAGTACTTC. Protein product: CASSPGTEYEQYF.

The CDR3 here is CASRVLGPGELFF. Here the CDR3 DNA reads TGTGCCAGCAGAGTACTAGGTCCCGGGGAGCTGTTTTTT. The V gene is TRBV7-9, the J gene TRBJ2-2, with a weak D call TRBD2 (5 bases). Germline V gene sequence: CDR1 SEHNR, CDR2 FQNEAQ (reference sequence). Trimming took off 6 bases at V and 6 bases at J, with 11 bases between the two ends. There are 13 residues in the CDR3. The entire variable domain, with the rest obtained from reference TRBV7-9 and TRBJ2-2, is as follows: DTGVSQNPRHKITKRGQNVTFRCDPISEHNRLYWYRQTLGQGPEFLTYFQNEAQLEKSRLLSDRFSAERPKGSFSTLEIQRTEQGDSAMYLCASRVLGPGELFFGEGSRLTVL.

This clonotype showed up just a few times. This sequence joins TRBV19 and TRBJ2-7; 7 bases match TRBD2. Trimming took 3 bases from V and 2 from J; bases not matched to a gene: 7. Germline values: CDR1 LNHDA, CDR2 SQIVND (reference sequence). There are 15 residues in the CDR3. The CDR3 reads CASSIAASGPYEQYF. The CDR3 DNA follows: TGTGCCAGTAGTATTGCGGCTAGCGGCCCCTACGAGCAGTACTTC.

This clonotype was detected ten times or more. V gene TRBV11-2 combines with J gene TRBJ2-4, with 8 bases lining up with TRBD1. Germline V gives CDR1 SGHAT, CDR2 FQNNGV. The CDR3 has 19 residues. The J segment lost 1 base and the V segment lost 5 bases, leaving 16 bases of the junction unmatched. The CDR3 is CASSQTGVPSNYAKNIQYF. In nucleotides, the CDR3 is TGTGCCAGCAGCCAGACAGGGGTCCCGTCTAACTACGCCAAAAACATTCAGTACTTC.